These T cell receptor beta chains were read from a single sample in a study of blood T cell repertoires in COVID-19. The method was immunoSEQ multiplex PCR; TCRdb's version includes in-frame clones alone and lacks a portion of them. The data show nearly 250,000 clones, around nine tenths seen once. The sequenced sample was peripheral blood. These receptors were obtained from a woman in her sixties or seventies who had recovered from COVID-19. CDR3s include the opening cysteine and the closing phenylalanine or tryptophan. D genes are given only for firm matches.

d_call j_call v_call cdr3_aa cdr3_nt
TRBD1 TRBJ1-2 TRBV18 CASSPGQGDPLYGYTF TGTGCCAGCTCACCGGGACAGGGGGATCCCTTGTATGGCTACACCTTC
. TRBJ1-2 TRBV6-2/TRBV6-3 CASSPNRGYGYTF TGTGCCAGCAGCCCCAATCGGGGTTATGGCTACACCTTC
TRBD2 TRBJ2-7 TRBV20-1 CSARPPSGQYF TGCAGTGCTAGACCACCTAGCGGGCAGTACTTC
TRBD2 TRBJ2-1 TRBV4-2 CASSSRLLAGEQFF TGTGCCAGCAGCTCCCGACTGCTAGCGGGGGAGCAGTTCTTC
. TRBJ1-1 TRBV29-1 CSVERGNMNTEAFF TGCAGCGTTGAACGAGGGAACATGAACACTGAAGCTTTCTTT
. TRBJ2-7 TRBV5-1 CASSLDHPPRNYEQYF TGCGCCAGCAGCTTGGACCACCCCCCCAGGAACTACGAGCAGTACTTC
. TRBJ1-4 TRBV5-4 CASSLTRNEKLFF TGTGCCAGCAGCCTAACCAGGAATGAAAAACTGTTTTTT
. TRBJ1-1 TRBV9 CASSVVGQLNTEAFF TGTGCCAGCAGCGTAGTTGGACAGTTGAACACTGAAGCTTTCTTT
. TRBJ1-4 TRBV18 CATSGGRNEKLFF TGTGCCACCTCAGGAGGGAGGAATGAAAAACTGTTTTTT
. TRBJ2-5 TRBV5-1 CASRLTTQETQYF TGCGCCAGCAGGCTCACTACCCAAGAGACCCAGTACTTC
TRBD1 TRBJ2-3 TRBV29-1 CSLGQGADTQYF TGCAGCCTGGGACAGGGCGCAGATACGCAGTATTTT
TRBD1 TRBJ1-2 TRBV12-3/TRBV12-4 CASRTGGNYGYTF TGTGCCAGTCGGACAGGGGGCAACTATGGCTACACCTTC
. TRBJ2-1 TRBV6-5 CASSYLRGSSYNEQFF TGTGCCAGCAGTTATCTTAGGGGAAGCTCCTACAATGAGCAGTTCTTC
. TRBJ2-7 TRBV9 CASSVFELSHEQYF TGTGCCAGCAGCGTGTTCGAGTTAAGCCACGAGCAGTACTTC
. TRBJ2-6 TRBV27 CASTFMAGSGANVLTF TGTGCCAGCACCTTTATGGCGGGTTCTGGGGCCAACGTCCTGACTTTC
. TRBJ2-1 TRBV4-2 CASSQDGSSFEQFF TGTGCCAGCAGCCAAGATGGATCTAGCTTTGAGCAGTTCTTC
TRBD2 TRBJ2-2 TRBV5-6 CASTPFWGGRGTGELFF TGTGCCAGCACCCCGTTCTGGGGGGGACGGGGCACCGGGGAGCTGTTTTTT
TRBD1 TRBJ1-1 TRBV7-8 CASSYITGEGTEAFF TGTGCCAGCAGCTACATAACAGGGGAAGGGACTGAAGCTTTCTTT
. TRBJ1-5 TRBV7-6 CASSSDQGNESQHF TGTGCCAGCAGCTCTGATCAGGGAAATGAATCCCAGCATTTT
TRBD2 TRBJ2-3 TRBV7-3 CASSPPTSGGTDTQYF TGTGCCAGCAGCCCCCCGACTAGCGGGGGCACAGATACGCAGTATTTT